The source of this T cell receptor (beta chain) is a study of breast tumors, draining lymph nodes, adjacent tissues. MiXCR was run by TCRdb on the multiplex PCR reads, yielding one entry per CDR3 protein. Found here are under 250,000 distinct CDR3 sequences, approximately 29% of them singletons; the top ten hold about 1.4%. Study-wide results and caveats: Tumor repertoires ranked between lymph nodes and nontumor tissue in diversity, with V and J gene preferences. Tumor T cell lymph node origin was a supported hypothesis, not proven. Luminal-like breast cancer showed significantly higher tumor–nontumor repertoire similarity than basal-like.

Points on this clonotype: Its antigen is still unknown.

Samples came from axillary lymph nodes draining the breast cancer. Source material: axillary lymph node tissue. This TCR was sampled from a female donor with breast cancer. Some clones in this sample may be carry-over from other donors' samples.

The CDR3: CASSPRQSEAFF. DNA for the CDR3: TGTGCCAGCAGTCCTCGACAGTCTGAAGCTTTCTTT. The V gene is TRBV4-2, the J gene TRBJ1-1; weak D call: TRBD1 (5 bases). Trimming took 6 bases from V and 6 from J, leaving 11 bases between them. Per germline, CDR1 LGHNA and CDR2 YNFKEQ. The CDR3 covers 12 residues.